The entry that follows covers one T cell receptor beta chain sequence. The antigen it recognizes is unknown. No per-base quality is available; no much larger clone lies one base away. The data were obtained in a study of cytomegalovirus exposure and HLA in healthy donors (dated by TCRdb to 2016 to 2017). For context, the study as a whole: In an earlier analysis of roughly 590 of the donors, roughly 300 Gb of sequence data and 90 million to 130 million unique TCR beta sequences from roughly 180 million T cells were reported. An early release that covered 640 HLA-typed donors contained approximately 290 gigabases of sequencing data and 80 million or so unique TCR sequences. Of the roughly 400 genotyped donors, about 84% fell in the genetic ancestry cluster associated with self-reported Caucasian donors. The study aimed to test whether cataloging public T cell receptors could reveal signatures of past pathogen exposure. The study used immunosequencing to profile the T cell repertoires of 670 or so subjects and linked those repertoires to cytomegalovirus serostatus. Along with the roughly 700-subject first cohort, a separate validation cohort of 120 different subjects was used. To predict cytomegalovirus infection status, the study brought together high-throughput TCR immunosequencing, statistical association of individual TCRs with disease status, and machine learning. To study patterns of TCR occurrence, a later analysis re-analyzed previously published TCR beta repertoires from 500 to 850 donors and added high-resolution HLA genotyping. The later analysis used no new phenotypic data to find candidate immune exposures, relying instead on TCR beta sequences and their occurrence across donors. To decide whether each TCR beta V gene segment behaved as functional or pseudogenic, an earlier analysis of approximately 590 of the donors relied on high-throughput TCR beta sequencing. Donor age, sex, ethnicity and CMV serostatus were compiled alongside the repertoire data. A later genetic analysis took genome-wide SNP genotypes for about 55% of the 666 donors and used that subset as a discovery cohort. Every repertoire in the discovery cohort had been generated on one and the same sequencing platform. Class I and class II HLA loci were covered by the typing at four-digit resolution. The number of donors typed differed by locus, with about 620-630 for A, B, C, DRB1 and DQB1, about 500 for DQA1, under 610 for DPA1, and 450 to 480 for DPB1. A handful of DR-DQ haplotypes were handled as single units for association and clustering because linkage in the cohort was strong. Among over 350 genotyped donors of the cohort, an average of roughly 240,000 unique TCR beta nucleotide sequences were sequenced per donor, roughly 20% of them non-productive.

What the study reported, not specific to this receptor: The earlier analysis of some 560 of the donors excluded approximately 17 rarely observed V segments, including chromosome 9 orphons, because counts were too low. For the cohort, immune exposure information was limited to CMV serostatus. Most TCR sequences were observed very rarely across donors, whereas some public TCRs were present in many individuals. The authors suggested that the approach could potentially be generalized to other disease states and immunological phenotypes. Correlated functional status among segregating V segments might be attributable to linkage disequilibrium, but an unknown experimental factor could not be ruled out. A further reported finding was that TCR beta sequences accurately predicted the HLA-A and HLA-B alleles for most subjects in the first cohort. According to a later analysis, parvovirus B19, influenza, CMV and Epstein-Barr virus appeared linked to several top co-occurrence clusters. In vitro tests confirmed that a few of the cytomegalovirus-associated TCR beta chains recognize cytomegalovirus antigens. HLA typing was unavailable for some donors at each locus, so association tests used only the typed subset. In the study, roughly 160 TCR beta chains were listed as associated with cytomegalovirus. A later analysis found that most CMV-associated TCR beta chains appeared HLA-restricted, with HLA associations seemingly driven largely by CMV exposure. Cytomegalovirus status was reported to be diagnosed by the classifier with high specificity and sensitivity in both the original and validation cohorts. The sequencing pipeline was judged likely to have produced a cluster of highly shared sequence variants as a technical artifact. Presence/absence analyses assumed roughly uniform sequencing depth across donors, an assumption that may not hold. In a later analysis, some 17,000 TCR beta sequences were associated with specific HLA alleles at a false discovery rate of 0.05. In a later analysis, HLA-associated TCR beta chains showed more clonal expansion and lower generation probabilities than non-associated chains that were equally common. Compared with the roughly 670-donor mean, donors in an Asian-associated ancestry cluster had fewer N-insertions in productive TCRs, according to a later genetic analysis. When HLA alleles, especially DR and DQ, strongly co-occurred, attributing TCR associations to individual alleles was difficult. The cohort was sequenced for TCR beta chains only, and without alpha or paired-chain data the features that could be detected were limited. According to a later analysis, TCR association rates differed among HLA loci, with DRB1 alleles showing the most associated TCRs and HLA-C alleles showing the fewest. V-gene and J-gene trimming of TCR beta chains was associated with a missense DCLRE1C variant in a later genetic analysis, and the association was replicated in an independent cohort. An earlier analysis of approximately 540 of the donors showed that most TCR beta V segments appeared in productive rearrangements either about 87% or about 30% of the time, which broadly matched IMGT annotations.

Library creation used the immunoSEQ multiplex PCR assay. For the multiplex PCR, a mixture combining 60 forward primers for TCR Vbeta segments and 13 reverse primers for TCR Jbeta segments was used. The CDR3 region of rearranged TCR beta genes was amplified from genomic DNA by a multiplex PCR assay. The Illumina HiSeq System was used to sequence the amplified TCR beta libraries as 87-base-pair reads. Regarding the original processing steps: Across the 500 to 750 repertoires, a later analysis counted tens of millions of unique TCR beta chains, roughly 11 million of which were shared by at least two donors. Raw reads were error-corrected and collapsed into unique sequences with a nearest-neighbor algorithm that merged closely related sequences to remove PCR and sequencing errors. CDR3 sequences were aligned to IMGT reference sequences to assign V, D and J gene segments. For a sequence to be retained, a match of at least six nucleotides was required to both a V gene segment and a J gene segment. Rearrangements were classified as productive when the CDR3 lacked stop codons and remained in frame with V and J, and all other rearrangements were classified as non-productive. Following IMGT convention, CDR3 was defined as the stretch from the second conserved V-encoded cysteine to the conserved J-encoded phenylalanine. In an earlier analysis of 587 of the donors, sequences lacking an unambiguous match to a single V gene segment were excluded. An earlier analysis of several hundred of the donors called V segments functional above 56.7% productive rearrangements and segregating when the between-donor standard deviation exceeded 5%. To diagnose cytomegalovirus status from the catalog of TCR beta chain sequences, a statistical classification framework was built. A later analysis assigned V and J genes by comparing TCR nucleotide sequences with IMGT/GENE-DB human TR gene sequences. Using the TCRdist pipeline, a later analysis assigned CDR3 sequences along with most-parsimonious VDJ recombination scenarios. In a later analysis, each TCR beta chain was defined by its CDR3 amino acid sequence together with its V-gene family, and reads lacking a unique V-gene family were excluded. In a later analysis, 450 to 600 highly shared, low-generation-probability nucleotide sequences were removed to address suspected cross-contamination and a sequencing artifact. In a later analysis, a clonal expansion index was calculated for each public chain from normalized within-repertoire ranks of inferred template counts. In a later analysis, generation probabilities were computed using a VDJ recombination model fitted to out-of-frame rearrangements, and the results were checked against IGoR. A later analysis scored TCR-TCR, TCR-HLA and TCR-CMV co-occurrence with hypergeometric tests, applying a repertoire-size bias correction to TCR pairs. A later analysis estimated false discovery rates by permuting HLA or CMV assignments 20 times. In a later analysis, co-occurring TCRs were grouped using DBSCAN, with TCRdist sequence similarity added in when clustering inside HLA-allele-positive subsets. For co-occurrence clustering, repertoires with fewer than 30,000 or more than 120,000 public chains were excluded, along with several repertoires with anomalous nucleotide sharing. TCRdb's version of the immuneACCESS table is confined to in-frame rearrangements and falls short of the full clone set. An unresolved V gene accounts for under half of the shortfall where checked; the remainder is of unknown origin. Clone size and V and J calls were adopted from that table, with D and trimming inferred from the DNA. The sample table lists about 160,000 clones, roughly 85% of them with a count of one. The top ten clonotypes cover 2.1% of the sample.

The cohort consisted of 650 to 700 healthy bone marrow donors. All cohort members were sampled while nominally healthy, although unrecorded immune exposures were likely present. The donor was CMV seronegative and was included in the group of 352 seronegative cohort members. A peripheral blood sample was collected from each donor, and TCR beta sequencing was performed on peripheral blood mononuclear cells. Genomic DNA extraction from the blood cell samples was performed with the Qiagen DNeasy Blood Extraction Kit. The sequence came from a man aged 35 to 55 in good health and CMV-seronegative. The sample taken for sequencing was PBMCs.

The nucleotide sequence is given as TGTGCCAGCAGCTTAAGTCCAGGGGACACCATATATTTT. This yields the protein CASSLSPGDTIYF. The chain couples TRBV11-2 to TRBJ1-3; possibly the D gene is TRBD1, per 6 matching bases. The CDR3 sequence holds 13 residues, the cysteine and phenylalanine included. Only CDR3 DNA remains: 39 bases, in frame from the first base. Relative to germline, V is 2 bases shorter and J is 8 bases shorter, with 10 bases between their ends. Based on the germline V gene, the CDR1 and CDR2 sequences are SGHAT and FQNNGV.